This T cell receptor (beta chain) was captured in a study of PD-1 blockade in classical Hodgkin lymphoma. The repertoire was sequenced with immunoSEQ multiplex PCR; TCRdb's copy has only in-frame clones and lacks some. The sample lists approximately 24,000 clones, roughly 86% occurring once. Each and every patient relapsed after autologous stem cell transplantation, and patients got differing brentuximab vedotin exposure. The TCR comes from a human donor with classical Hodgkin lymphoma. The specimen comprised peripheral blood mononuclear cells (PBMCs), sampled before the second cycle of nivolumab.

The chain's CDR3 is CATSRDSPLQPGVEQYF. The DNA for the CDR3 is TGTGCCACCAGCAGAGATTCTCCTCTGCAGCCGGGAGTCGAGCAGTACTTC. This chain links TRBV15 with TRBJ2-7; perhaps TRBD2 as D (6 bases). This CDR3 has 17 residues. Germline values: CDR1 LNHNV, CDR2 YYDKDF (reference sequence). The V end lost 0 bases, the J end lost 6 bases, and 21 bases lay between the germline ends.